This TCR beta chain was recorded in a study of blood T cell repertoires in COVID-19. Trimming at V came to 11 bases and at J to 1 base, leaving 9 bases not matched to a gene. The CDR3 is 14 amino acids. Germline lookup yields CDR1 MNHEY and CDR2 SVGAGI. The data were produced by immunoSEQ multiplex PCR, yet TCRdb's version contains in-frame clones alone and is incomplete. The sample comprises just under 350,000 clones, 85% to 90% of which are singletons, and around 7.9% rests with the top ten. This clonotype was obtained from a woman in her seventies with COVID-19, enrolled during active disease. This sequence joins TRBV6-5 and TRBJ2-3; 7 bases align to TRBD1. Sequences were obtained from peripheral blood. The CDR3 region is CAGSDRARTDTQYF. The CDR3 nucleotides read TGTGCCGGATCCGACAGGGCTCGCACAGATACGCAGTATTTT.